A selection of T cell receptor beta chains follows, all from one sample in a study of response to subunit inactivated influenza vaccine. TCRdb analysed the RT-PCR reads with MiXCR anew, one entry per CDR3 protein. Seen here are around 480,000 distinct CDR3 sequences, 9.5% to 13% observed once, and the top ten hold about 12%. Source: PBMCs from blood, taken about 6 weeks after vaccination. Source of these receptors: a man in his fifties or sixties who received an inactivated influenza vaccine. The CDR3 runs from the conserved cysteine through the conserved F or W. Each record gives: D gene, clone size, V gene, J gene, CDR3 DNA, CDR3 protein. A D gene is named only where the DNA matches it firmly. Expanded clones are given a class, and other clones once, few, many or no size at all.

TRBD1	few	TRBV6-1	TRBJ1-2	TGTGCCAGCAGTAAAGGACAGGGGACCTATGGCTACACCTTC	CASSKGQGTYGYTF
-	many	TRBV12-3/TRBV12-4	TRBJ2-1	TGTGCCAGCAGCCGCCGGGGAGGCCGCGGCAATGAGCAGTTCTTC	CASSRRGGRGNEQFF
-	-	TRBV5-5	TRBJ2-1	TGTGCCAGCAGCTTGGAGGGGCCTGCCTACAATGAGCAGCTCTTC	CASSLEGPAYNEQLF
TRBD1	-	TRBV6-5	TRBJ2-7	TGTGCCAGCAGTTACTCTTCAGGGGGCACCTACGAGCAGTACTTC	CASSYSSGGTYEQYF
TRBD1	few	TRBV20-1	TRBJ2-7	TGCAGTGCTAGAGATCTGTACAGGGGGATTGCCTACGAGCAGTACTTC	CSARDLYRGIAYEQYF
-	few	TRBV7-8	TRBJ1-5	TGTGCCAGCAGCCCAGACGCCAATCAGCCCCAGCATTTT	CASSPDANQPQHF
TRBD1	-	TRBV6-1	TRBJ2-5	TGTGCCAGCAGCCGCACGGGACAGGGTGAGACCCAGTACTTC	CASSRTGQGETQYF
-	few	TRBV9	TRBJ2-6	TGTGCCACCCCCCCAGTCTCTGGGGCCAACGTCCTGACTTTC	CATPPVSGANVLTF
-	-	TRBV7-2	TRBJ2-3	TGTGCCAGCAGCCCCGCTGGGGGACTGGGAGCAGATACGCAGTATTTT	CASSPAGGLGADTQYF
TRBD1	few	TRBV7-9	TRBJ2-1	TGTAAGGGGGGGACAGGGTCCTACAATGAGCAGTTCTTC	CKGGTGSYNEQFF
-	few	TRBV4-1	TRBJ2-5	TGCGCCAGCAGCCAATGGGCAAAAGAGACCCAGTACTTC	CASSQWAKETQYF
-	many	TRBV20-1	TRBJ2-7	TGCAGTGCTAGGAAATTCGTCTACGAGCAGTACTTC	CSARKFVYEQYF
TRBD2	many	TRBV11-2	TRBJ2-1	TGTGCCTGCGAGGCGGGAGGGCTTAATGAGCAGTTCTTC	CACEAGGLNEQFF